This T cell receptor (beta chain) came from a study of blood T cells in healthy people across ages. V lost 5 bases to trimming and J lost 7 bases, with 12 bases between them. The CDR3 is 13 amino acids. The second PCR ran roughly 6 to 12 cycles with a sample-barcoded 5' primer and J-beta primers. MiXCR was run by TCRdb on the 5' RACE reads, yielding one entry per CDR3 protein. This table has approximately 830,000 distinct CDR3 sequences, about 62% appearing once. Each donor supplied ten milliliters of peripheral blood. Sequences were obtained from blood. The gene calls are TRBV12-3 or TRBV12-4 and TRBJ1-5; a weak D match, TRBD1 (6 bases). The receptor was derived from a man under 40 in good health. CDR3 DNA: TGTGCCAGCAGTACAGGGTCTAGACAGCCCCAGCATTTT. Protein product: CASSTGSRQPQHF.